One T cell receptor beta chain is described in this entry. This entry is derived from a study of blood T cell repertoires in COVID-19. Across the whole study: The United States, Italy and Spain provided the acute and convalescent COVID-19 samples. From T cells, B-cell-depleted T cells, or PBMCs came the material, which was cDNA or gDNA.

Per the original data handling: Using reference gene primer amplification, nucleated cell counts were estimated. Profiled with immunoSEQ multiplex PCR; TCRdb holds only in-frame clones, not every one. That table gives V, J and clone size, and the DNA gave D and trimming. The data contain over 150,000 clones, 65% to 80% of them singletons. Germline V lookup: CDR1 LGHDT, CDR2 YNNKEL (reference sequence). The length of the CDR3 is 15 residues. The V and J ends lost 1 base and 8 bases, in that order; junction bases with no gene match: 6. The gene calls are TRBV3-1 (or the pseudogene TRBV3-2) and TRBJ1-4, with 8 bases aligning to TRBD1. Sequenced material: peripheral blood. The clonotype was recovered from a man in his 60s with acute or convalescent COVID-19. For the CDR3, the DNA is TGTGCCAGCAGCCAAGTGCGGACAGGGCTGGAAAAACTGTTTTTT. The encoded protein is CASSQVRTGLEKLFF.